Shown below are 20 T cell receptor beta chains from a single sample sequenced in a study of blood T cell repertoires in COVID-19. Profiling relied on immunoSEQ multiplex PCR, and the TCRdb table lists in-frame clones only, not all of them. The table shows about 120,000 clones, with around three quarters occurring only once. Source material: peripheral blood. Receptor source: a woman older than 75 with acute or convalescent COVID-19.

This sequence joins TRBV7-6 and TRBJ1-3; 7 bases are shared with TRBD1. The V and J ends lost 1 base and 2 bases, in that order; junction bases with no gene match: 2. Germline CDR1 is SGHVS and CDR2 is FNYEAQ. The length of the CDR3 is 15 residues. The chain's CDR3 is CASSLGQGAGNTIYF. The CDR3 region has the DNA TGTGCCAGCAGCTTAGGACAGGGAGCTGGAAACACCATATATTTT.

About this clone: Other DNA sequences in this sample translate to the same CDR3. The J gene is TRBJ1-5, the V gene TRBV2, with D maybe TRBD1 (6 bases). The V end lost 5 bases, the J end lost 0 bases, and 11 bases lay between the germline ends. Germline CDR1 SNHLY, CDR2 FYNNEI. The CDR3 is made up of 15 amino acids. The CDR3 region is CASSKQGNSNQPQHF. The CDR3 bases are TGTGCCAGCAGTAAACAGGGAAATAGCAATCAGCCCCAGCATTTT.

This chain joins TRBV6-2 or TRBV6-3 and TRBJ1-1; 7 positions match TRBD1. The length of the CDR3 is 11 residues. Trimming removed 5 bases from V and 11 bases from J; junction bases left unmatched: 5. Per germline, CDR1 MNHEY and CDR2 SVGEGT. The CDR3 spells CASSRQGPAFF. CDR3 coding DNA: TGTGCCAGCAGTCGACAGGGTCCTGCTTTCTTT.

This clone was recorded once. The V call is TRBV9, the J call TRBJ2-5, with D maybe TRBD2 (6 bases). The V and J ends lost 6 bases and 5 bases respectively, with 20 bases between them. The germline CDR1 and CDR2 sequences are SGDLS and YYNGEE. CDR3 length equals 15 residues. The CDR3 region is CASTRMGLLGETQYF. The CDR3 nucleotides are TGTGCCAGCACCCGGATGGGACTGCTCGGGGAGACCCAGTACTTC. The full variable domain, its missing parts supplied by reference TRBV9 and TRBJ2-5, is DSGVTQTPKHLITATGQRVTLRCSPRSGDLSVYWYQQSLDQGLQFLIQYYNGEERAKGNILERFSAQQFPDLHSELNLSSLELGDSALYFCASTRMGLLGETQYFGPGTRLLVL.

The chain couples TRBV4-2 to TRBJ1-5; the D gene is possibly TRBD1 (5 bases). CDR3 length: 15 residues. Germline V gene lookup returns CDR1 LGHNA and CDR2 YNFKEQ. Trimming left V 4 bases short and J 2 bases short, with 12 bases between. CDR3 DNA: TGTGCCAGCAGCCTGGATGTACAGGGCAATCAGCCCCAGCATTTT. Amino acids: CASSLDVQGNQPQHF.

This chain links TRBV7-2 with TRBJ1-1; D call uncertain. The germline V and J ends were trimmed by 5 bases and 1 base, with 5 bases remaining between them. The V gene's germline CDR1 is SGHTA and CDR2 FQGNSA. The CDR3 covers 12 residues. CDR3 residues: CASSPKNTEAFF. CDR3 nucleotides: TGTGCCAGCAGCCCAAAGAACACTGAAGCTTTCTTT.

The rearrangement uses TRBV6-5 and TRBJ1-5, with D possibly TRBD1 on 5 matching bases. Trimming removed 2 bases at V and 6 bases at J, with 11 bases between. This CDR3 has 14 residues. Germline loops: CDR1 MNHEY, CDR2 SVGAGI. CDR3 coding DNA: TGTGCCAGCAGTTACGGGCAGGGCGGTCAGCCCCAGCATTTT. This sequence encodes CASSYGQGGQPQHF.

The rearrangement joins TRBV2 to TRBJ1-5; D is perhaps TRBD1 (5 bases). CDR1 SNHLY and CDR2 FYNNEI come from the germline V gene. Trimming cost V 4 bases and J 5 bases, with 9 bases left between them. The CDR3 loop spans 13 amino acids. CDR3 loop: CASSVWGDQPQHF. The DNA of the CDR3 is TGTGCCAGCAGTGTCTGGGGGGATCAGCCCCAGCATTTT. Full variable domain (outside the CDR3, taken from reference TRBV2 and TRBJ1-5): EPEVTQTPSHQVTQMGQEVILRCVPISNHLYFYWYRQILGQKVEFLVSFYNNEISEKSEIFDDQFSVERPDGSNFTLKIRSTKLEDSAMYFCASSVWGDQPQHFGDGTRLSIL.

The gene calls are TRBV11-2 and TRBJ1-6; maybe TRBD1 (6 bases). Trimming left V 1 base short and J 10 bases short, with 8 bases between. Germline-derived CDR1 and CDR2 are SGHAT and FQNNGV. This CDR3 contains 13 residues. The CDR3 region is CASSLAGDSPLHF. The DNA of the CDR3 is TGTGCCAGCAGCTTAGCAGGGGACTCACCCCTCCACTTT.

In the case of this clone: At the DNA level, this CDR3 is encoded by other sequences in the same sample as well. The chain couples TRBV2 to TRBJ2-1; D gene ambiguous. Trimming took off 8 bases at V and 2 bases at J, with 10 bases between the two ends. The CDR3 runs 13 residues. Germline V gene lookup returns CDR1 SNHLY and CDR2 FYNNEI. CDR3 coding DNA: TGTGCCAGCGGGGAAGGAGCCTACAATGAGCAGTTCTTC. Encoded protein: CASGEGAYNEQFF.

The rearrangement links TRBV28 to TRBJ2-1, with a tentative D call TRBD2 (6 bases). Trimming cost V 6 bases and J 4 bases, with 13 bases left between them. The CDR3 has 14 amino acids. From germline, CDR1 is MDHEN and CDR2 SYDVKM. The CDR3 region has the DNA TGTGCCAGCAGGTCCGGCGGGACTTACAATGAGCAGTTCTTC. Translating gives CASRSGGTYNEQFF.

The chain links TRBV2 to TRBJ2-3; 9 bases fit TRBD1. This CDR3 is built from 12 residues. With 7 bases clipped from V and 4 bases from J, the junction kept 0 bases outside the gene matches. In germline, CDR1 is SNHLY, CDR2 FYNNEI. The chain's CDR3 is CASNRGPDTQYF. DNA for the CDR3: TGTGCCAGCAACAGGGGGCCAGATACGCAGTATTTT.

V and J are TRBV12-3 or TRBV12-4 and TRBJ1-1; weak D call: TRBD1 (5 bases). CDR3 length: 12 amino acids. Trimming stripped 0 bases from V and 11 bases from J, with 10 bases between. The CDR3 loop is CASSLARGTAFF. In nucleotides, the CDR3 is TGTGCCAGCAGTTTAGCCCGGGGGACGGCTTTCTTT.

The rearrangement joins TRBV5-6 to TRBJ2-3; 10 nucleotides agree with TRBD1. The CDR3 is 15 residues long. The V and J ends lost 4 bases and 4 bases, in that order; junction bases with no gene match: 6. Germline values: CDR1 SGHDT, CDR2 YYEEEE. The CDR3 sequence is CASSRGQGNPDTQYF. CDR3 DNA: TGTGCCAGCAGCAGGGGACAGGGGAACCCAGATACGCAGTATTTT.

V gene TRBV6-5 combines with J gene TRBJ2-7; 7 bases agree with TRBD2. Germline loops: CDR1 MNHEY, CDR2 SVGAGI. The CDR3 extends over 14 amino acids. CDR3 nucleotide sequence: TGTGCGAGCCTCGGGGACGGGGGGTTCTACGAGCAGTACTTC. As protein: CASLGDGGFYEQYF.

The rearrangement links TRBV24-1 to TRBJ1-2; possibly TRBD1 for D (5 bases). Trimming removed 3 bases from V and 9 bases from J, with 10 bases in between. The CDR3 is 12 amino acids. CDR1 and CDR2 (germline): KGHDR, SFDVKD. The CDR3 DNA reads TGTGCCACCAGTGATCCCCAGGGAAGCTACACCTTC. It yields the protein CATSDPQGSYTF.

In DNA form, the CDR3 reads TGCGCCAGCAGCCAAGATGGGACTCACACTGAAGCTTTCTTT. Its protein product is CASSQDGTHTEAFF. The V and J genes are TRBV4-3 and TRBJ1-1, with a weak D call TRBD1 (5 bases). CDR3 length equals 14 residues. V lost 0 bases and J 3 bases, leaving 8 bases between the germline ends. CDR1 and CDR2 from the germline V gene are LGHNA and YSLEER.

As to this clone: The identical CDR3 is also encoded by other nucleotide sequences in the sample. V usage is TRBV18 and J usage is TRBJ1-4, with a possible D match to TRBD1 (5 bases). The V and J ends lost 3 bases and 8 bases respectively, with 13 bases between them. Germline-derived CDR1 and CDR2 are KGHSH and LQKENI. CDR3 size: 14 residues. The CDR3 nucleotides are TGTGCCAGCTCACCGAGGCAGGGCGGAGAAAAACTGTTTTTT. This sequence encodes CASSPRQGGEKLFF.

The V and J genes are TRBV30 and TRBJ1-1; 7 positions match TRBD1. In germline, CDR1 is GTSNPN, CDR2 SVGIG (reference sequence). The CDR3 sequence is 16 residues long. J gave up 0 bases and V 1 base, and 8 bases lay outside the gene matches. CDR3 sequence: CAWSAPRQGMNTEAFF. In nucleotides, the CDR3 is TGTGCCTGGAGTGCACCCAGACAGGGAATGAACACTGAAGCTTTCTTT. Together with reference TRBV30 and TRBJ1-1, the CDR3 gives the full variable domain: SQTIHQWPATLVQPVGSPLSLECTVEGTSNPNLYWYRQAAGRGLQLLFYSVGIGQISSEVPQNLSASRPQDRQFILSSKKLLLSDSGFYLCAWSAPRQGMNTEAFFGQGTRLTVV.

The V call is TRBV6-5, the J call TRBJ1-4, with D possibly TRBD1 on 6 matching bases. V was shortened by 10 bases and J by 5 bases, with 17 bases between the two germline ends. CDR1 is MNHEY, CDR2 SVGAGI, per germline. The CDR3 extends over 14 amino acids. The CDR3 region is CATKSGQTNEKLFF. The CDR3 DNA follows: TGTGCCACCAAATCAGGACAGACAAATGAAAAACTGTTTTTT.